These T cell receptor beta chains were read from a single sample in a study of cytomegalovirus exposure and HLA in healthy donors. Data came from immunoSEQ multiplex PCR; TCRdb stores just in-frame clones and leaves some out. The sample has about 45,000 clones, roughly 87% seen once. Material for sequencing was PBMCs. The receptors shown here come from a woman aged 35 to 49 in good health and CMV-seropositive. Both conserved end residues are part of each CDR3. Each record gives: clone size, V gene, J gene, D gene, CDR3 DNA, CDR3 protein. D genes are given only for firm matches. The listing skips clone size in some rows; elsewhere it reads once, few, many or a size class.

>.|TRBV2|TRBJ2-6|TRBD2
TGTGCCACCGGGGGGGGCGTAAGGGGCCCCTCTGGGGCCAACGTCCTGACTTTC
CATGGGVRGPSGANVLTF
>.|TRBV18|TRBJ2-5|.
TGTGCCAGCTCACCGCCGAGCGGAGAGCAAGAGACCCAGTACTTC
CASSPPSGEQETQYF
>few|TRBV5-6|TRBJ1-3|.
TGTGCCAGCAGCTTGAGAGGATCGGGGTCCGGAAACACCATATATTTT
CASSLRGSGSGNTIYF
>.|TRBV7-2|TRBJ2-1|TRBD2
TGTGCCAGCAGCTTACTAGCGGGTCCCTACAATGAGCAGTTCTTC
CASSLLAGPYNEQFF
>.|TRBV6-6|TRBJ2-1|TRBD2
TGTGCCAGCAGTTCGACGGGGGGATATTACAATGAGCAGTTCTTC
CASSSTGGYYNEQFF
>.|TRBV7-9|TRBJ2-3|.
TGTGCCAGCATCCGGTCAGATACGCAGTATTTT
CASIRSDTQYF
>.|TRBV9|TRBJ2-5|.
TGTGCCAGCAGCGTAGACAGTCGGGGGGAGACCCAGTACTTC
CASSVDSRGETQYF
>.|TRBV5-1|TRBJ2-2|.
TGCGCCAGCAGTCATCAGGAGGCCGGGGAGCTGTTTTTT
CASSHQEAGELFF
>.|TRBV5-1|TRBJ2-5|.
TGCGCCAGCAGCCCTGGGCCCGGAGAGACCCAGTACTTC
CASSPGPGETQYF
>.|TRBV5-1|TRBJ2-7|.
TGCGCCAGCCGTTATAAGGACTCACACTACGAGCAGTACTTC
CASRYKDSHYEQYF
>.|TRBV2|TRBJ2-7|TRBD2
TGTGCCAGCACGGGAGGGACGGACCCCTACGAGCAGTACTTC
CASTGGTDPYEQYF
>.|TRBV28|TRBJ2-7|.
TGTGCCAGCAATACTCCAGCGCTAACTAGCTCCTACGAGCAGTACTTC
CASNTPALTSSYEQYF
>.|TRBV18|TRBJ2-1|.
TGTGCCAGCTCACCTCTTTACAATGAGCAGTTCTTC
CASSPLYNEQFF
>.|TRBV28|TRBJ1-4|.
TGTGCCAGCAGCCCCCTCCCCCTCCCACTGTTTTTT
CASSPLPLPLFF
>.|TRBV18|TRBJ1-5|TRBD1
TGTGCCAGCTCACCGGAGGCGACCGGGACAGGGGTCAATCAGCCCCAGCATTTT
CASSPEATGTGVNQPQHF
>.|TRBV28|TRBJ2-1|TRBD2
TGTGCCAGCAGTTTATGGCCTCCGACTAGCCCCAACTACAATGAGCAGTTCTTC
CASSLWPPTSPNYNEQFF
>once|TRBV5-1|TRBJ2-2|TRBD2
TGCGCCAGCAGCCTTTCTAGCGGGACAAACACCGGGGAGCTGTTTTTT
CASSLSSGTNTGELFF
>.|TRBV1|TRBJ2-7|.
TGCACCAGCAGCCAAGATGGGCGGGAGGGCGGAGAGCAGTACTTC
CTSSQDGREGGEQYF
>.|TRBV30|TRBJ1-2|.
TGTGCCTGGAGGGGCCTTGGGTATGGCTACACCTTC
CAWRGLGYGYTF
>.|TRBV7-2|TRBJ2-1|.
TGTGCCAGCAGCTTAGAGGTTGGGCCCTACAATGAGCAGTTCTTC
CASSLEVGPYNEQFF
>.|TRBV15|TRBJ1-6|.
TGTGCCACCACCCCATCGGGGAGTTCACCCCTCCACTTT
CATTPSGSSPLHF
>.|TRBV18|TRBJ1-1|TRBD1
TGTGCCAGCTCACTGGGACAGGGGATGGACACTGAAGCTTTCTTT
CASSLGQGMDTEAFF
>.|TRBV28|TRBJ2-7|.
TGTGCCTGCGGACAGTCCAGCGACGAGCAGTACTTC
CACGQSSDEQYF
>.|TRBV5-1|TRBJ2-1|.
TGCGCCAGCAGAGAAGCGGAGACGAATGAGCAGTTCTTC
CASREAETNEQFF
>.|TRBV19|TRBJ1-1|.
TGTGCCAGTAAGGAGGGCTGGAACACTGAAGCTTTCTTT
CASKEGWNTEAFF
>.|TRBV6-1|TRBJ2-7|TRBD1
TGTGCCAGCAGTGGCCCGGGACAGCCCTCCTACGAGCAGTACTTC
CASSGPGQPSYEQYF
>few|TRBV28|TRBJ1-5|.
TGTGCCAGCAGCCCGTTCCGACAGGCGAGGGGTCAGCCCCAGCATTTT
CASSPFRQARGQPQHF
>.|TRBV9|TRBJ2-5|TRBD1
TGTGCCAGCAGCGTAGGGGGGGACAGGGGCGGTGAGACCCAGTACTTC
CASSVGGDRGGETQYF
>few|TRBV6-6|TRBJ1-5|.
TGTGCCAGCCGAAGCGGGGCCGCTCAGCCCCAGCATTTT
CASRSGAAQPQHF
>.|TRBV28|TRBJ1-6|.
TGTGCCAGCAGCCTGCGATCACCCCTCCACTTT
CASSLRSPLHF
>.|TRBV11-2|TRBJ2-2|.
TGTGCCAGCAGGATCTCCTACAGTAGGATCACGAACACCGGGGAGCTGTTTTTT
CASRISYSRITNTGELFF
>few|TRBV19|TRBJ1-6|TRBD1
TGTGCCAGTAGTCCCCGGGACAGCCATAATTCACCCCTCCACTTT
CASSPRDSHNSPLHF
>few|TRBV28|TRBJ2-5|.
TGTGCCAGCAAAACAGAATCGTACCAAGAGACCCAGTACTTC
CASKTESYQETQYF
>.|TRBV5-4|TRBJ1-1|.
TGTGCCAGCAGCTTGGACAGGGTGAACACTGAAGCTTTCTTT
CASSLDRVNTEAFF
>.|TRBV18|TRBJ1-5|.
TGTGCCAGCTCACCTGGCGGTAGCAATCAGCCCCAGCATTTT
CASSPGGSNQPQHF
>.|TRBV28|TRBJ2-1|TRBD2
TGTGCCAGCAGTATTAGCGGGAGCTCCTACAATGAGCAGTTCTTC
CASSISGSSYNEQFF
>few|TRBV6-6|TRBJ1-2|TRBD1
TGTGCCAGCAGTTTGCAGGGACAGGGAAAAAACTTC
CASSLQGQGKNF
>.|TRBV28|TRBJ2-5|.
TGTGCCAGCAGCCTGAACTTGGAGACCCAGTACTTC
CASSLNLETQYF
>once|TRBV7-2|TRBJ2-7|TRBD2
TGTGCCAGCAGCTTCCGACTAGCGGGAACCTACGAGCAGTACTTC
CASSFRLAGTYEQYF
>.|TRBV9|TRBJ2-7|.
TGTGCCAGCAGCGTTTCGGGTGGCCCCTACGAGCAGTACTTC
CASSVSGGPYEQYF
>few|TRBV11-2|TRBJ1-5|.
TGTGCCAGCAGCCTCTCAGGGTATAATCAGCCCCAGCATTTT
CASSLSGYNQPQHF
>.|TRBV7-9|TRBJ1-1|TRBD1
TGTGCCAGCAGCTTTTCGGGACAGGGGAACACTGAAGCTTTCTTT
CASSFSGQGNTEAFF
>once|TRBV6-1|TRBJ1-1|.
TGTGCCAGCAGTGAATGGGGGGGTGGGGCCACTGAAGCTTTCTTT
CASSEWGGGATEAFF
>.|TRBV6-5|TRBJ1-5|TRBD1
TGTGCCAGCACCAAGGACAGGGGGCGGTTTCAGCCCCAGCATTTT
CASTKDRGRFQPQHF
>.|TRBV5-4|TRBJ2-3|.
TGTGCCAGCACCCCGGATACAGGACGGACAGATACGCAGTATTTT
CASTPDTGRTDTQYF
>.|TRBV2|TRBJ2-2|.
TGTGCCAGCAGGGAGATGGTATCCAACACCGGGGAGCTGTTTTTT
CASREMVSNTGELFF
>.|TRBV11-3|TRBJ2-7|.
TGTGCCAGCGCCCAAGGGGCCTCCGAGCAGTACTTC
CASAQGASEQYF
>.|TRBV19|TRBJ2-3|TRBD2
TGTGCCAGTAGTATAGGCGGGAGGCCACCCACAGATACGCAGTATTTT
CASSIGGRPPTDTQYF
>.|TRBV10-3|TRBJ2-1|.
TGTGCCATCAGTGAGTCAGAGGTTTGTGAGCAGTTCTTC
CAISESEVCEQFF
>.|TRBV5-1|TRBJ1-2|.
TGCGCCAGCAGCAGCGTCCCAGCAGACTATGGCTACACCTTC
CASSSVPADYGYTF
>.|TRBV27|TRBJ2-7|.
TGTGCCAGCAGGCTAAAATACGGCGCGGGGCACGAGCAGTACTTC
CASRLKYGAGHEQYF
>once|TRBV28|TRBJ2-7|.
TGTGCCAGCAGTTACGGCGGAGTAGCCTACGAGCAGTACTTC
CASSYGGVAYEQYF
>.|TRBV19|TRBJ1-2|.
TGTGCCAGTAGTCAGACGGAGAACTATGGCTACACCTTC
CASSQTENYGYTF
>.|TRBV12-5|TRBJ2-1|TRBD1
TGTGCTAGTGGTTCTGGACAGGGTAACTACAATGAGCAGTTCTTC
CASGSGQGNYNEQFF
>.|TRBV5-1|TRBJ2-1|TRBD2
TGCGCCAGCACGGGAGCGGGAGGGTACAATGAGCAGTTCTTC
CASTGAGGYNEQFF
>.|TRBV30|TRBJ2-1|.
TGTGCCTGGAGCGCCGACTTCGCCGGTTTCAATGAGCAGTTCTTC
CAWSADFAGFNEQFF
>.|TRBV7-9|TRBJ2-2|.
TGTGCCAGCAGCAGCCTGGAGGGTTTTACCGGGGAGCTGTTTTTT
CASSSLEGFTGELFF
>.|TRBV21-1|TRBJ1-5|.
TGTGCCAGCAGCACCCTGGGGACAGGGAATCAGCCCCAGCATTTT
CASSTLGTGNQPQHF
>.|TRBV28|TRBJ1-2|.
TGTGCCAGCAGTCCCCCCCTCGGGCAGGGCGCCAACTATGGCTACACCTTC
CASSPPLGQGANYGYTF
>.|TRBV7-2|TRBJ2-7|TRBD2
TGTGCCAGCAGCTTACAGGGGACTAGCGGGGTATACTTC
CASSLQGTSGVYF